The T cell receptor beta chain described here comes from a study of CD8 T cells in ankylosing spondylitis. CDR1 SGHVS and CDR2 FQNEAQ come from the germline V gene. The V end lost 5 bases, the J end lost 4 bases, and 21 bases lay between the germline ends. The length of the CDR3 is 16 residues. Each CDR3 protein is one row after TCRdb ran MiXCR on the 5' RACE reads. The sample includes fewer than 150,000 distinct CDR3 sequences, about 7% of them seen just once. This clonotype came up a few times. What it binds is not known. General study results and limits: Relatively scarce in peripheral blood, disease-linked clones were CD8+.

This TCR derives from a female donor with ankylosing spondylitis or in good health (not recorded which). The sequenced sample was blood, either unsorted or a sorted T cell fraction (not recorded which). The chain couples TRBV7-8 to TRBJ2-7; D possibly corresponds to TRBD1 (5 bases). The CDR3 DNA reads as TGTGCCAGCAGCAGAAGCCGGACACGGGCGACTTACGAGCAGTACTTC. Amino acids: CASSRSRTRATYEQYF.